A few counts support the clone carrying this T cell receptor (beta chain). Its antigen remains unknown. Generated by immunoSEQ multiplex PCR, the TCRdb table keeps only in-frame clones and is missing some. This sample carries 50,000 or so clones, over 80% of them seen once, and the ten largest clones take almost 25%. The ends were cut back, 2 bases at V and 5 bases at J, with 16 bases in the middle. Germline V gene lookup returns CDR1 SGDLS and CDR2 YYNGEE. The CDR3 sequence is 15 residues long. Patients were ineligible given autoimmune disease history or systemic immunosuppression. Blood specimens came from baseline, cycle 4 day 1, and cycle 7 day 1. This specimen comes from a study of OX40 agonist ivuxolimab in advanced cancers. Broader study findings: CD8+ T cells were the subset that, on average, had more expanded clones than CD4+. Both CD4+ and CD8+ T cell populations in blood had undergone clonal expansion by week 6 at 0.1 to 3.0 mg/kg.

Sequencing used CD4+ or CD8+ T cells sorted from blood, obtained in a trial of the OX40 agonist ivuxolimab. J is TRBJ1-1 and V is TRBV9; D unresolved. This sequence was found in an adult with an advanced solid tumor such as melanoma, head and neck, liver or kidney cancer. CDR3 loop: CASSVNLHGRTEAFF. CDR3 nucleotide sequence: TGTGCCAGCAGCGTCAACCTACATGGGAGGACTGAAGCTTTCTTT.